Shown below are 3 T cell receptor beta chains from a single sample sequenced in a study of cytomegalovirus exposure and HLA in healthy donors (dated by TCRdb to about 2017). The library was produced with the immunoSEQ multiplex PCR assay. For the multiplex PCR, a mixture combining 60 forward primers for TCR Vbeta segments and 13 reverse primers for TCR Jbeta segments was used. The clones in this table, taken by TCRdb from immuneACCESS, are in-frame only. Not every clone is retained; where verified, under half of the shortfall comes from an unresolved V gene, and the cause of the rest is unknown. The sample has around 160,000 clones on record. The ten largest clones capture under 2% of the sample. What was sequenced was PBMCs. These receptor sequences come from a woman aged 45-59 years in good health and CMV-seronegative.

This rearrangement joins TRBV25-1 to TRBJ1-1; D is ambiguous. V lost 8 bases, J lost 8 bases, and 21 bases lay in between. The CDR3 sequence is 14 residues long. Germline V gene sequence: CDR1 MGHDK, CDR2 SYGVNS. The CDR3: CASLRGIPRAEAFF. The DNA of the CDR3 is TGTGCCAGCCTAAGAGGGATCCCCCGGGCCGAAGCTTTCTTT.

CDR3 region: CASSLGTVSYNEQFF. In nucleotides, the CDR3 is TGTGCCAGCAGCTTAGGGACAGTATCCTACAATGAGCAGTTCTTC. The chain joins TRBV7-2 to TRBJ2-1, with D possibly matching TRBD1 (6 bases). Germline assignment: CDR1 SGHTA and CDR2 FQGNSA. V dropped 1 base and J dropped 1 base, with 8 bases sitting between them. The CDR3 sequence is 15 residues long.

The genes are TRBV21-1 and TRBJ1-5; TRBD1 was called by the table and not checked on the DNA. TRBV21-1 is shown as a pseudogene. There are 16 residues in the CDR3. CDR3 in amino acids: CASTKAKFQGGQPQHF. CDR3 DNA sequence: TGTGCCAGCACCAAAGCAAAGTTTCAGGGGGGACAGCCCCAGCATTTT.